These 5 T cell receptor beta chains share one sample of origin, sequenced in a study of T cell responses to AZD1222 COVID-19 vaccine. TCRdb's copy holds only in-frame clones and misses some; the assay was immunoSEQ multiplex PCR. The table records around 160,000 clones, around 92% of them present only once. This sample comprised peripheral blood, obtained 28 days after the second AZD1222 dose. Source of these receptors: an adult who received the AZD1222 COVID-19 vaccine.

The V and J genes are TRBV5-1 and TRBJ2-3, with D possibly being TRBD1 or TRBD2 (6 bases each). Trimming pared 6 bases from V and 0 bases from J, leaving 14 bases between. CDR3 size: 15 residues. Germline CDR1 and CDR2: SGHRS and YFSETQ. CDR3 region: CASTRGGGSTDTQYF. The CDR3, as DNA: TGCGCCAGCACACGTGGAGGGGGGAGCACAGATACGCAGTATTTT.

This chain's CDR3 is CASSLTRGGQETQYF. CDR3 in DNA: TGCGCCAGCAGCTTGACCAGGGGGGGGCAAGAGACCCAGTACTTC. The chain combines TRBV5-1 with TRBJ2-5; D tentatively fits TRBD1 or TRBD2 (7 bases each). The CDR3 has 15 amino acids. Trimming pared 1 base from V and 2 bases from J, leaving 12 bases between. Per the germline V gene, CDR1 is SGHRS and CDR2 is YFSETQ.

The CDR3: CASSPLAGTEFSFHGKITDTQYF. In DNA, the CDR3 is TGTGCCAGCAGTCCACTAGCGGGAACCGAATTCTCATTCCACGGGAAAATTACAGATACGCAGTATTTT. This sequence joins TRBV6-9 and TRBJ2-3, with 10 bases matching TRBD2. Germline CDR1 MNHGY, CDR2 SVAAGI. J lost 3 bases, V lost 5 bases, and 29 bases had no gene match. The CDR3 is made up of 23 amino acids.

This clone was seen only once. This chain joins TRBV27 and TRBJ1-1, with TRBD1 as a possible D gene (5 bases). CDR1 is MNHEY, CDR2 SMNVEV, per germline (reference sequence). The V gene lost 6 bases and the J gene lost 4 bases, with 12 bases spanning the gap. The CDR3 is 13 amino acids. The CDR3 DNA follows: TGTGCCAGCAGCCCGGTCGGGGGCACTGAAGCTTTCTTT. Translated, it gives CASSPVGGTEAFF.

The chain links TRBV15 to TRBJ2-2; 9 bases match TRBD1. Germline-derived CDR1 and CDR2 are LNHNV and YYDKDF (reference sequence). The CDR3 has 15 residues. Unmatched junction bases numbered 5, after V lost 9 bases and J lost 0 bases. CDR3 amino acids: CATLRDRANTGELFF. The DNA for the CDR3 is TGTGCCACTCTCCGGGACAGGGCGAACACCGGGGAGCTGTTTTTT.